The 8 T cell receptor beta chains reported below all come from one sample, sequenced in a study of PD-1 blockade in classical Hodgkin lymphoma. Measured with immunoSEQ multiplex PCR; TCRdb has only the in-frame clones, and not every one. Of roughly 20,000 clones in the sample, more than 80% were seen once. The patients all showed relapse after autologous stem cell transplantation, while their brentuximab vedotin exposure varied. The input for sequencing was peripheral blood mononuclear cells (PBMCs), taken before the second cycle of nivolumab. These receptors were taken from a human donor with classical Hodgkin lymphoma.

The genes are TRBV7-9 and TRBJ1-1, with 7 nucleotides matching TRBD1. The CDR3 has 14 residues. V shed 6 bases, J shed 3 bases, and the junction held 7 bases outside the gene matches. Germline loops: CDR1 SEHNR, CDR2 FQNEAQ (reference sequence). The CDR3: CASRQTGSDTEAFF. CDR3 DNA: TGTGCCAGCAGACAGACAGGGTCGGACACTGAAGCTTTCTTT.

The chain employs TRBV21-1 and TRBJ1-4; the D call TRBD1 from the table was never checked on the DNA. TRBV21-1 is assigned pseudogene status. This CDR3 spans 16 amino acids. CDR3 region: CASSTGTGLLGEKLFF. The CDR3 DNA reads as TGTGCCAGCAGCACTGGCACAGGGCTCCTTGGGGAAAAACTGTTTTTT.

The rearrangement uses TRBV7-9 and TRBJ1-3; the D is unclear. Trimming left V 1 base short and J 4 bases short, with 8 bases between. The CDR3 runs to 14 residues. Germline V gives CDR1 SEHNR, CDR2 FQNEAQ (reference sequence). DNA of the CDR3: TGTGCCAGCAGCTTAGGGTTAGGGGGAAACACCATATATTTT. Translating gives CASSLGLGGNTIYF.

The chain joins TRBV5-1 to TRBJ2-3; 9 bases line up with TRBD1. V lost 5 bases to trimming and J lost 5 bases; unmatched junction nucleotides: 9. CDR1 is SGHRS and CDR2 is YFSETQ in the germline V gene. This CDR3 has 15 amino acids. The CDR3 coding sequence is TGCGCCAGCAGTTCCGGGACAGGGTTATTAGATACGCAGTATTTT. Its protein product is CASSSGTGLLDTQYF.

A few counts support this clone. The chain employs TRBV5-1 and TRBJ2-3; D not resolved. Germline CDR1 SGHRS, CDR2 YFSETQ. The CDR3 loop spans 14 amino acids. V was cut by 3 bases and J by 2 bases, with 10 bases left in between. The CDR3, as DNA: TGCGCCAGCAGCTCATTCCGGGCCACAGATACGCAGTATTTT. This gives the protein CASSSFRATDTQYF.

The V gene is TRBV5-1, the J gene TRBJ1-4; TRBD1 agrees at 7 bases. The CDR3 is made up of 15 amino acids. The trim removed 3 bases at V and 3 bases at J, leaving 5 bases unmatched. Germline V lookup: CDR1 SGHRS, CDR2 YFSETQ. The CDR3 nucleotides read TGCGCCAGCAGCTGGGGGACAGCGTCTAATGAAAAACTGTTTTTT. Translation: CASSWGTASNEKLFF.

This rearrangement joins TRBV7-9 to TRBJ1-1; D possibly corresponds to TRBD1 (5 bases). Trimming took 1 base from V and 0 from J, leaving 9 bases between them. Germline V gives CDR1 SEHNR, CDR2 FQNEAQ (reference sequence). The CDR3 sequence is 15 residues long. DNA of the CDR3: TGTGCCAGCAGCTTAGGTGCGGGGCTGAACACTGAAGCTTTCTTT. This encodes CASSLGAGLNTEAFF.

The V and J genes are TRBV5-1 and TRBJ2-5, with TRBD2 as a possible D gene (7 bases). V was shortened by 2 bases and J by 0 bases, with 11 bases between the two germline ends. Germline V gene lookup returns CDR1 SGHRS and CDR2 YFSETQ. The CDR3 is made up of 15 amino acids. The CDR3: CASSFRGAYQETQYF. The DNA of the CDR3 is TGCGCCAGCAGCTTTCGGGGGGCGTACCAAGAGACCCAGTACTTC.